The T cell receptor beta chain described here comes from a study of Ad26.COV2.S vaccination and SARS-CoV-2 variants. Study-level information: Intramuscularly, Ad26.COV2.S was given either once or twice, 56 days apart.

General observations from the study: It was found that vaccine and placebo recipients had similar non-spike TCR breadth.

The sample's treatment: around 19 received Ad26.COV2.S at low or high dose, single or two shots; several received placebo; per-sample allocation not given. On day 63 after the first injection, vaccine and placebo recipients gave samples. Libraries were prepared by immunoSEQ multiplex PCR; TCRdb keeps only in-frame clonotypes and omits some of them. Seen here are under 500,000 clones, about 90% observed once, and the top ten hold approximately 1.7%. As regards this clone: Antigen specificity is unknown.

The J segment lost 4 bases and the V segment lost 3 bases, leaving 6 bases of the junction unmatched. From germline, CDR1 is MNHEY and CDR2 SMNVEV (reference sequence). This CDR3 contains 16 residues. This chain uses TRBV27 with TRBJ2-2; 9 nucleotides agree with TRBD2. The sequence was obtained from a person between 18 and 60 years old who received the Ad26.COV2.S COVID-19 vaccine or a placebo. Sample: peripheral blood, taken in a trial of Ad26.COV2.S vaccine versus placebo. DNA of the CDR3: TGTGCCAGCAGTTTCCAAGCGGGGGGAGTCACCGGGGAGCTGTTTTTT. Its protein is CASSFQAGGVTGELFF.